A selection of T cell receptor beta chains follows, all from one sample in a study of blood T cell repertoires in COVID-19. TCRdb's table, derived via immunoSEQ multiplex PCR, lists solely in-frame clones and lacks some. The sample holds more than 150,000 clones, 89% seen once. Sequencing was carried out using peripheral blood. These receptors were collected from a man aged 35-49 years with acute or convalescent COVID-19. Each CDR3 is given with its conserved first and last residue. D genes are given only for firm matches. Size is stated for part of the rows, as once, few or many counts, or as a class when the clone is expanded.

TRBJ2-3,TRBV2,.,TRBD2,TGTGCCAGCAGCGGACTAGGAATGGTAGATACGCAGTATTTT,CASSGLGMVDTQYF
TRBJ2-3,TRBV5-1,.,TRBD2,TGCGCCAGCAGCCCTTCGGGACTACGCACAGATACGCAGTATTTT,CASSPSGLRTDTQYF
TRBJ2-1,TRBV7-3,.,.,TGTGCCAGCAGCTCGGACAGCCTAGCCTACAATGAGCAGTTCTTC,CASSSDSLAYNEQFF
TRBJ1-5,TRBV19,.,TRBD1,TGTGCCAGTAGTGGGGACAGGGGTCAGCCCCAGCATTTT,CASSGDRGQPQHF
TRBJ1-2,TRBV7-2,.,.,TGTGCCAGCAGCTTAATCATCTGGGGCACAAACTATGGCTACACCTTC,CASSLIIWGTNYGYTF
TRBJ2-7,TRBV7-3,.,TRBD2,TGTGCCAGCAGTTTTAGCGGGGGAAACTACGAGCAGTACTTC,CASSFSGGNYEQYF
TRBJ2-7,TRBV7-8,.,.,TGTGCCAGCAGCCCGATGCAGGGGCTGAGCTACGAGCAGTACTTC,CASSPMQGLSYEQYF
TRBJ1-1,TRBV5-8,.,.,TGTGCCAGCACCACCTCAGGAGGTAACACTGAAGCTTTCTTT,CASTTSGGNTEAFF
TRBJ1-2,TRBV28,.,TRBD1,TGTGCCAGCAGGACAGGGGTTGCGTTAGGCTACACCTTC,CASRTGVALGYTF
TRBJ2-3,TRBV9,once,.,TGTGCCAGCAGCGTAGCTCTGTCGGATACGCAGTATTTT,CASSVALSDTQYF
TRBJ2-2,TRBV29-1,once,.,TGCAGCGTTGATCGTGGGGAGAAGCTGTTTTTT,CSVDRGEKLFF
TRBJ2-7,TRBV4-2,.,.,TGTGCCAGCAGCCAAGAGGCAGAATACGAGCAGTACTTC,CASSQEAEYEQYF
TRBJ2-1,TRBV5-4,.,TRBD1,TGTGCCAGCAGCCCTAGGACAGGGGGACACTACAATGAGCAGTTCTTC,CASSPRTGGHYNEQFF
TRBJ2-5,TRBV3-1/TRBV3-2,.,.,TGTGCCAGCAGCCAAGTAACAGGGCAAGAGACCCAGTACTTC,CASSQVTGQETQYF
TRBJ2-2,TRBV7-2,.,.,TGTGCCAGCAGCTTAACTAGCAGGAACACCGGGGAGCTGTTTTTT,CASSLTSRNTGELFF
TRBJ1-1,TRBV30,.,TRBD1,TGTGCCTGGGGGACAGCACCTTTTATGAACACTGAAGCTTTCTTT,CAWGTAPFMNTEAFF
TRBJ1-1,TRBV5-1,.,.,TGCGCCAGCAGCTTGGATGCGGTGAACACTGAAGCTTTCTTT,CASSLDAVNTEAFF